The present T cell receptor beta chain was sequenced within a study of T cell responses to AZD1222 COVID-19 vaccine. Broader study findings: Along spike, vaccine-associated CD4 TCRs were found throughout, with dominance at 160-218 and 743-854. Seropositive at baseline were only six AZD1222 recipients. Clonal diversity was possibly underestimated, and the donors were mostly white British, with more females. Only after the peak T cell response were repertoires sampled.

Germline V lookup: CDR1 SGHAT, CDR2 FQNNGV. Trimming removed 0 bases at V and 6 bases at J, with 9 bases between. The CDR3 is 13 residues long. Generated by immunoSEQ multiplex PCR, the TCRdb table keeps only in-frame clones and is missing some. The data contain about 150,000 clones, around 88% of them seen just once; the ten biggest clones take up roughly 16%. Points on this clone: Its antigen is currently unknown.

This specimen consisted of peripheral blood, obtained on day 0 of AZD1222 vaccination. The TCR comes from an adult in good health. J is TRBJ2-7 and V is TRBV11-2; weak D call: TRBD1 (7 bases). The CDR3 DNA is TGTGCCAGCAGCTTAGATCAGGGGGGCGAGCAGTACTTC. This sequence encodes CASSLDQGGEQYF.